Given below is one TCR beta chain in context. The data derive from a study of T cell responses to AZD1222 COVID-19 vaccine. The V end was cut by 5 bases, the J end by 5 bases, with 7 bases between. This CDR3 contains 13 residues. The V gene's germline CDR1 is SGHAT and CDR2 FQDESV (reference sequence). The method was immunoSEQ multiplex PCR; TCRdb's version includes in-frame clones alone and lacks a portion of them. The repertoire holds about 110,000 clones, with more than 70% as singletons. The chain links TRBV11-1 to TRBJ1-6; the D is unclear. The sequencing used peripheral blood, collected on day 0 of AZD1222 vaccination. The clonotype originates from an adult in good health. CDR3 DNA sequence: TGTGCCAGCAGCCCTGGGAATAATTCACCCCTCCACTTT. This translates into CASSPGNNSPLHF.